This T cell receptor (beta chain) was captured by sequencing in a study of patients and donors after allogeneic stem cell transplantation. V lost 2 bases, J lost 5 bases, and 11 bases lay in between. Per the germline V gene, CDR1 is SGDLS and CDR2 is YYNGEE. This CDR3 is 14 amino acids long. TCRdb reprocessed the RT-PCR reads with MiXCR, giving one entry per CDR3 protein. The data hold around 150,000 distinct CDR3 sequences, with around 28% observed a single time. Specimen: blood, either unsorted or a sorted T cell fraction (not recorded which). The origin of this receptor is a human donor who was either an allogeneic HSCT recipient or a stem cell or donor lymphocyte infusion donor (not recorded which). It is not recorded whose cells these are; they may come from a transplant donor. V gene TRBV9 combines with J gene TRBJ2-1; D unresolved. Here the CDR3 DNA reads TGTGCCAGCAGCGTGGGTATTGGGGACAATGAGCAGTTCTTC. The encoded protein is CASSVGIGDNEQFF. Looking up the rest from reference TRBV9 and TRBJ2-1 gives the full variable domain: DSGVTQTPKHLITATGQRVTLRCSPRSGDLSVYWYQQSLDQGLQFLIQYYNGEERAKGNILERFSAQQFPDLHSELNLSSLELGDSALYFCASSVGIGDNEQFFGPGTRLTVL.